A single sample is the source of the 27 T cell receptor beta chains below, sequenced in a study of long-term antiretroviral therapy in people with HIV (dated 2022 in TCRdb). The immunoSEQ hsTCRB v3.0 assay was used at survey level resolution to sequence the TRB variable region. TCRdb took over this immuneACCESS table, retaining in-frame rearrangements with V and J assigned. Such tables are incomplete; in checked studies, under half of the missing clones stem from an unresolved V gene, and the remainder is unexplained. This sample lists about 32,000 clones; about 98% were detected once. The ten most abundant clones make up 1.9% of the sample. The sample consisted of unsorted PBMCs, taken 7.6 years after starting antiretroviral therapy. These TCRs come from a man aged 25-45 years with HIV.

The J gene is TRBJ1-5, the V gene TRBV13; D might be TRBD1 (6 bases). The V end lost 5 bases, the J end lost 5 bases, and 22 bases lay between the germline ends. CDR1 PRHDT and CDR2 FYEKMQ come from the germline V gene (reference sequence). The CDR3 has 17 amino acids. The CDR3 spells CASSPPAEGGDYQPQHF. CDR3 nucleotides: TGTGCCAGCAGCCCACCGGCCGAAGGGGGAGATTATCAGCCCCAGCATTTT.

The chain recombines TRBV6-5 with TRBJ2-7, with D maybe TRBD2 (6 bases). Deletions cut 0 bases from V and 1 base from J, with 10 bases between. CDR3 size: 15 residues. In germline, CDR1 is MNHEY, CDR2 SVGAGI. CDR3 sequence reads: CASSYSGGTSYEQYF. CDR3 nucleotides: TGTGCCAGCAGTTACTCGGGAGGAACGTCCTACGAGCAGTACTTC.

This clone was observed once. CDR3 sequence: CASSDGTTDTQYF. Written as DNA, the CDR3 is TGTGCCAGCAGTGACGGAACTACAGATACGCAGTATTTT. This chain links TRBV6-1 with TRBJ2-3; D unresolved. Looked up from germline, CDR1 is MNHNS and CDR2 is SASEGT. The CDR3 length is 13 residues. V lost 3 bases and J 3 bases, leaving 7 bases between the germline ends.

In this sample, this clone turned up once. This CDR3 reads CATSRDRASSYNSPLHF. The CDR3 DNA reads TGTGCCACCAGCAGAGATCGGGCCAGCTCCTATAATTCACCCCTCCACTTT. This chain uses TRBV15 with TRBJ1-6; D is unresolved. The germline gives CDR1 LNHNV, CDR2 YYDKDF (reference sequence). V was trimmed by 0 bases and J by 0 bases, leaving 9 bases between them. This CDR3 is built from 17 residues.

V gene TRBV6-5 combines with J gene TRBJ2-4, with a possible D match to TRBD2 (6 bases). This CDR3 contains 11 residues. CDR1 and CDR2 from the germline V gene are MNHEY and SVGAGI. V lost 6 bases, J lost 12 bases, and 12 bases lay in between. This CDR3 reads CASSSRTTQYF. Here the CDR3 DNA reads TGTGCCAGCAGCTCCAGGACTACTCAGTACTTC.

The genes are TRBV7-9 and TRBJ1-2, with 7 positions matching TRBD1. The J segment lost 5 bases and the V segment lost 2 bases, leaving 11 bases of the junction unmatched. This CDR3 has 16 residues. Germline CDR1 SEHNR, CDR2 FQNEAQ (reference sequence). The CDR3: CASSLLSDKGAYGYTF. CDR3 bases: TGTGCCAGCAGCTTACTGAGCGATAAGGGGGCTTATGGCTACACCTTC.

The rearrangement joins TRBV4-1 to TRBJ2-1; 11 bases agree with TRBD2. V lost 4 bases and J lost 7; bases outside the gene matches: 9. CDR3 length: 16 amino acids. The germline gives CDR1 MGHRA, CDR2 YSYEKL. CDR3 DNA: TGCGCCAGCAGCCGCGGGCCGGGACTAGCGGTAAATGAGCAGTTCTTC. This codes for CASSRGPGLAVNEQFF.

CDR3 DNA: TGTGCCAGCACTCCGCGACTAGCGGAGGCGCCCTACGAGCAGTACTTC. Amino acids: CASTPRLAEAPYEQYF. V is TRBV4-2 and J is TRBJ2-7; 9 bases are a match to TRBD2. V was clipped by 7 bases and J by 2 bases; unmatched bases: 12. Germline CDR1 LGHNA, CDR2 YNFKEQ. The CDR3 has 16 residues.

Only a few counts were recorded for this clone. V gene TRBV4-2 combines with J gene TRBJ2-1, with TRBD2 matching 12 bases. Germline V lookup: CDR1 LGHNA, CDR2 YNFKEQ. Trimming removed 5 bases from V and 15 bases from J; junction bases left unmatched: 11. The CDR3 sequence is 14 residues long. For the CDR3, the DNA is TGTGCCAGCAGCACTCGACTAGCGGGAGTAGGACTGTTCTTC. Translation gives CASSTRLAGVGLFF.

CDR3: CASSLSHNTYEQFF. Here the CDR3 DNA reads TGTGCCAGCAGCTTATCGCATAACACGTATGAGCAGTTCTTC. The chain couples TRBV7-3 to TRBJ2-1; no clear D. V was trimmed by 2 bases and J by 8 bases, leaving 13 bases between them. Germline V CDR1 and CDR2: SGHTA, FQGTGA. This CDR3 region has 14 residues.

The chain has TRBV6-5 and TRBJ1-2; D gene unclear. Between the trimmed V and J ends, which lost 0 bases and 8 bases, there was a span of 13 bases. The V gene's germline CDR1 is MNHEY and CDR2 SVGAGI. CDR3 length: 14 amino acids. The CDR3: CASSYSIGFVGYTF. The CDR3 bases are TGTGCCAGCAGTTACTCGATCGGTTTCGTAGGCTACACCTTC.

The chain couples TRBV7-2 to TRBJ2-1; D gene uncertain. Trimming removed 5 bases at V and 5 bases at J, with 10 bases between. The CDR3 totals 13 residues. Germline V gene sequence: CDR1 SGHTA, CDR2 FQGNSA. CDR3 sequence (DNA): TGTGCCAGCAGCCGGCAGCCTCACAATGAGCAGTTCTTC. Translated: CASSRQPHNEQFF.

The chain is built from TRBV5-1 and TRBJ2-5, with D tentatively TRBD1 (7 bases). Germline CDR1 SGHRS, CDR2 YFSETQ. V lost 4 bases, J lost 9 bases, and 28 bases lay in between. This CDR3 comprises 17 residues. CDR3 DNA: TGCGCCAGCAGCGCGAACCCGACAGGGAGGTTGGTTTGGGCCCAGTACTTC. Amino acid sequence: CASSANPTGRLVWAQYF.

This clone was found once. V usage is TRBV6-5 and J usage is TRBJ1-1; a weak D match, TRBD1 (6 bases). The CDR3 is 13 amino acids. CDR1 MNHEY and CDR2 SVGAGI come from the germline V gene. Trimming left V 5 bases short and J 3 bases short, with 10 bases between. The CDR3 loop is CASSVQGYTEAFF. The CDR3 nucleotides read TGTGCCAGCAGTGTACAGGGCTACACTGAAGCTTTCTTT.

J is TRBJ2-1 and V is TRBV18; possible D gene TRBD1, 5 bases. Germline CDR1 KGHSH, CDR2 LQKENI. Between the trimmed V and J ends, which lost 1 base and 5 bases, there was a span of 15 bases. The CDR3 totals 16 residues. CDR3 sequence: CASSPRGSRADNEQFF. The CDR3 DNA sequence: TGTGCCAGCTCACCACGAGGTTCCAGGGCAGACAATGAGCAGTTCTTC.

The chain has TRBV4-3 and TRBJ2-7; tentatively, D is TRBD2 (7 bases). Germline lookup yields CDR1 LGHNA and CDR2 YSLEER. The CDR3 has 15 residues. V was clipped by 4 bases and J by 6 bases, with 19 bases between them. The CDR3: CASSRQWGGRFEQYF. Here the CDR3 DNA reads TGCGCCAGCAGCCGTCAGTGGGGGGGGCGCTTCGAGCAGTACTTC.

DNA of the CDR3: TGCGCCAGCAGCCAAGATGCATCTCTAGGGGAGGGGGGGTGGAGGGGCTACACCTTC. This gives the protein CASSQDASLGEGGWRGYTF. V is TRBV4-3 and J is TRBJ1-2, with D possibly TRBD1 on 6 matching bases. The V and J ends lost 0 bases and 8 bases respectively, with 28 bases between them. This CDR3 is built from 19 residues. Germline loops: CDR1 LGHNA, CDR2 YSLEER.

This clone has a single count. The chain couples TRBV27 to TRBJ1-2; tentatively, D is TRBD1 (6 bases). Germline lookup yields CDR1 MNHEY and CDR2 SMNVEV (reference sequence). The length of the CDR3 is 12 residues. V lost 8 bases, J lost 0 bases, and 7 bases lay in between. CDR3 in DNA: TGTGCCAGCCGGGGGCCTAACTATGGCTACACCTTC. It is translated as CASRGPNYGYTF.

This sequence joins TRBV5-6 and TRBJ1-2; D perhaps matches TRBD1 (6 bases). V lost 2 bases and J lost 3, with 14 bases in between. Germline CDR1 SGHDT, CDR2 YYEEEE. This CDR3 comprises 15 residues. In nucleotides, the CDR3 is TGTGCCAGCAGCTTAACCCCCGCAGGGGACTATGGCTACACCTTC. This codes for CASSLTPAGDYGYTF.

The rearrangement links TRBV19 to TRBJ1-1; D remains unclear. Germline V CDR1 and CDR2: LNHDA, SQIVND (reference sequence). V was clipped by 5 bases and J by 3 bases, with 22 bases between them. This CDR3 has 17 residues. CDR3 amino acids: CASSPRTAGFLDTEAFF. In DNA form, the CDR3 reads TGTGCCAGTAGTCCCCGAACAGCGGGGTTTTTAGACACTGAAGCTTTCTTT. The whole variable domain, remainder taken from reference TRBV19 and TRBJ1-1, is DGGITQSPKYLFRKEGQNVTLSCEQNLNHDAMYWYRQDPGQGLRLIYYSQIVNDFQKGDIAEGYSVSREKKESFPLTVTSAQKNPTAFYLCASSPRTAGFLDTEAFFGQGTRLTVV.

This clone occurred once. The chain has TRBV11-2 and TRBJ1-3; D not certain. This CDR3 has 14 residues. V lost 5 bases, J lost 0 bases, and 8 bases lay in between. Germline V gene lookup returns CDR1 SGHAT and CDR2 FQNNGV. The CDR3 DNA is TGTGCCAGCAGCGAACGGATCTCTGGAAACACCATATATTTT. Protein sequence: CASSERISGNTIYF.

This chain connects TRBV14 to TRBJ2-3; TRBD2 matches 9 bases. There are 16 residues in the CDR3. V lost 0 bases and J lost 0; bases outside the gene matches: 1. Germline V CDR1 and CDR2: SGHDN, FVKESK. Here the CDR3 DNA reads TGTGCCAGCAGCCAAGAGGGACTAGCTAGCACAGATACGCAGTATTTT. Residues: CASSQEGLASTDTQYF.

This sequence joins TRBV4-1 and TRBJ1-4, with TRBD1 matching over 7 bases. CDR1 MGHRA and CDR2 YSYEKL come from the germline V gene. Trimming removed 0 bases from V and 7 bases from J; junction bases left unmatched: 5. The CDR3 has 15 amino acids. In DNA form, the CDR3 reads TGCGCCAGCAGCCAAGACGGACAGGCGGGTGAAAAACTGTTTTTT. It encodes CASSQDGQAGEKLFF.

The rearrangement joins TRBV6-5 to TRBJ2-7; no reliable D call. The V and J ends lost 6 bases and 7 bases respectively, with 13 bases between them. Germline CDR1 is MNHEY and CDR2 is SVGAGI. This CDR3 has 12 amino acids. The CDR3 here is CASSRGPVEQYF. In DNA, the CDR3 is TGTGCCAGCAGCCGCGGACCCGTAGAGCAGTACTTC.

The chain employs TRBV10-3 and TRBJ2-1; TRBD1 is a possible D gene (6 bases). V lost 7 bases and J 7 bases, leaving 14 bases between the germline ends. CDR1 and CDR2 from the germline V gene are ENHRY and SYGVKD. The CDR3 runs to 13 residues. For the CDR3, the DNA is TGTGCCATCACCCCCAGGGGAAGGAATGAGCAGTTCTTC. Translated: CAITPRGRNEQFF.

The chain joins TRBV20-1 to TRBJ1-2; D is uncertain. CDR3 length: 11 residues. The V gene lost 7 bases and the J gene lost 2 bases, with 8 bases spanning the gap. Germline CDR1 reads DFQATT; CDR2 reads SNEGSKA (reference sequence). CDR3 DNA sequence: TGCAGTGGCCAGACCAACTATGGCTACACCTTC. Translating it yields CSGQTNYGYTF.

CDR3 loop: CASSLDGQRQGEQYF. In nucleotides, the CDR3 is TGTGCCAGCAGCTTGGACGGACAGCGCCAGGGCGAGCAGTACTTC. This chain uses TRBV5-4 with TRBJ2-7; TRBD1 might be the D (6 bases). Germline V lookup: CDR1 SGHNT, CDR2 YYREEE (reference sequence). The CDR3 totals 15 residues. The V and J ends lost 0 bases and 6 bases respectively, with 16 bases between them.